This TCR beta chain was sequenced during a study of T cells in Graves' hyperthyroidism and ophthalmopathy. Ten or more counts support this clonotype. Amplification yielded TCR beta CDR3 regions, with RNA transcripts as the source. HTBI primers were the set used in a first-round RT-PCR of the TCR CDR3. MiXCR, applied by TCRdb to the multiplex PCR reads, yields one record per CDR3 protein. The sample consists of approximately 220,000 distinct CDR3 sequences, 15% to 20% of them appearing once. The sequencing input was blood. The clonotype originates from a man aged 40-55 years with Graves' hyperthyroidism.

The CDR3 protein is CSAVRGGGPYNEQFF. CDR3 in DNA: TGCAGTGCTGTCAGAGGGGGCGGGCCATACAATGAGCAGTTCTTC. This sequence joins TRBV20-1 and TRBJ2-1; 7 nucleotides match TRBD1. Germline CDR1 reads DFQATT; CDR2 reads SNEGSKA (reference sequence). V lost 5 bases to trimming and J lost 4 bases; unmatched junction nucleotides: 11. This CDR3 has 15 residues.